This TCR beta chain appears in the sequencing data of a study of blood T cells in healthy people across ages. A second PCR, run for about 7 to 11 cycles, used a sample-barcoded 5' primer plus a J-beta primer mix. Using its own MiXCR run on the 5' RACE reads, TCRdb lists one record per CDR3 protein. The table lists 700,000 to 800,000 distinct CDR3 sequences, around 46% of them singletons, with more than 20% in the top ten. This CDR3 comprises 15 residues. Looked up from germline, CDR1 is SGHRS and CDR2 is YFSETQ. V was pared by 4 bases and J by 6 bases, with 19 bases between. The chain joins TRBV5-1 to TRBJ2-5; D possibly corresponds to TRBD2 (5 bases). Sample: blood. This TCR was sampled from a woman in her sixties or seventies in good health. The CDR3 bases are TGCGCCAGCAGCCCTGGAGGCCAGGACCCACAGACCCAGTACTTC. Translating it yields CASSPGGQDPQTQYF.